What follows describes a single TCR beta chain. The CDR3 is made up of 16 amino acids. Germline CDR1 and CDR2: SGHDN and FVKESK. The V end lost 4 bases, the J end lost 2 bases, and 17 bases lay between the germline ends. The data belong to a study of blood T cell repertoires in COVID-19. The wider study: Samples came from the United States, Italy and Spain, spanning acute and convalescent COVID-19. T cells, B-cell-depleted T cells, or PBMCs supplied cDNA or gDNA.

Original handling: Amplifying reference gene primers gave estimates of nucleated cell counts. Sequenced by immunoSEQ multiplex PCR; TCRdb stores in-frame clones only, minus some. V, J and clone size are taken as reported in that table, and D and trimming were inferred from the DNA itself. The sample records over 250,000 clones, roughly 89% being singletons. The chain combines TRBV14 with TRBJ2-5, with D possibly TRBD1 on 5 matching bases. Sequenced input: peripheral blood. The sequence derives from a man aged 45-65 years with acute or convalescent COVID-19. CDR3 sequence: CASSPIQMTVQETQYF. CDR3 bases: TGTGCCAGCAGCCCTATCCAGATGACAGTGCAAGAGACCCAGTACTTC.